One sample yielded the 19 T cell receptor beta chains listed below, sequenced in a study of shared clonotypes between healthy human individuals. The data were produced by immunoSEQ multiplex PCR, yet TCRdb's version contains in-frame clones alone and is incomplete. The table lists 520,000 or so clones, approximately 79% of them singletons. The sequenced material came from PBMCs. These receptors were collected from a woman aged 40 to 50 in good health. Some clones in this sample may be carry-over from other donors' samples.

This chain uses TRBV11-2 with TRBJ2-1; 15 bases fit TRBD2. The CDR3 loop spans 16 amino acids. Germline CDR1 is SGHAT and CDR2 is FQNNGV. The trim removed 2 bases at V and 13 bases at J, leaving 9 bases unmatched. The CDR3 DNA is TGTGCCAGCAGCTTAACCGGGACTAGCGGGAGGTATCAACAGTTCTTC. It codes for CASSLTGTSGRYQQFF. Based on the CDR3 plus reference TRBV11-2 and TRBJ2-1, the full variable domain is EAGVAQSPRYKIIEKRQSVAFWCNPISGHATLYWYQQILGQGPKLLIQFQNNGVVDDSQLPKDRFSAERLKGVDSTLKIQPAKLEDSAVYLCASSLTGTSGRYQQFFGPGTRLTVL.

This clone was seen many times. The genes are TRBV10-3 and TRBJ2-1, with 8 positions matching TRBD2. V lost 6 bases to trimming and J lost 8 bases; unmatched junction nucleotides: 15. CDR1 is ENHRY and CDR2 is SYGVKD in the germline V gene. This CDR3 is 16 amino acids long. Here the CDR3 DNA reads TGTGCCATCAGGGGGCTTGCTCGGGGAGCGGGGGATGAGCAGTTCTTC. Residues: CAIRGLARGAGDEQFF.

In its sample, this clone was seen a few times. This sequence joins TRBV5-1 and TRBJ2-1; D is unresolved. Trimming took off 4 bases at V and 1 base at J, with 12 bases between the two ends. The germline gives CDR1 SGHRS, CDR2 YFSETQ. The CDR3 totals 15 residues. DNA of the CDR3: TGCGCCAGCAGCCTTGGAGAGGTTTCCTACAATGAGCAGTTCTTC. Its translation: CASSLGEVSYNEQFF. Based on the CDR3 plus reference TRBV5-1 and TRBJ2-1, the full variable domain is KAGVTQTPRYLIKTRGQQVTLSCSPISGHRSVSWYQQTPGQGLQFLFEYFSETQRNKGNFPGRFSGRQFSNSRSEMNVSTLELGDSALYLCASSLGEVSYNEQFFGPGTRLTVL.

Concerning this clone itself: The junction differs from germline at one of its ends, possibly a read error. The chain couples TRBV23-1 to TRBJ2-5, with 9 bases identical to TRBD1. TRBV23-1 carries the ORF label, with uncertain function. The CDR3 consists of 15 residues. CDR3 sequence: CASRRGQGVKETQYF. As DNA, the CDR3 is TGTGCCAGCAGGCGGGGACAGGGTGTAAAAGAGACCCAGTACTTC.

This clone was observed at least ten times. This rearrangement joins TRBV5-5 to TRBJ2-7, with TRBD2 matching over 10 bases. The V segment lost 5 bases and the J segment 7 bases; nucleotides outside the gene matches: 9. The CDR3 contains 14 residues. Germline V lookup: CDR1 SGHKS, CDR2 YYEKEE (reference sequence). CDR3 sequence reads: CASSSSGSATEQYF. In nucleotides, the CDR3 is TGTGCCAGCAGTTCTAGCGGGAGTGCTACAGAGCAGTACTTC.

In the case of this clone: The junction differs from germline at one of its ends, possibly a read error. The CDR3 DNA sequence: TGTGCCAGCAGTTCCCCGGACGGAGATAAGCAGTATTTT. This encodes CASSSPDGDKQYF. This chain uses TRBV28 with TRBJ2-3; D is uncertain. CDR1 MDHEN and CDR2 SYDVKM come from the germline V gene. The CDR3 is 13 residues long.

This chain connects TRBV4-1 to TRBJ2-5; D is undetermined. Looked up from germline, CDR1 is MGHRA and CDR2 is YSYEKL. The V end lost 1 base, the J end lost 14 bases, and 17 bases lay between the germline ends. This CDR3 spans 13 amino acids. CDR3 sequence (DNA): TGCGCCAGCAGCCAAGGGGCCCGGCCTCCCTCTTACTTC. It is translated as CASSQGARPPSYF.

The J gene is TRBJ2-4, the V gene TRBV5-1; D gene ambiguous. CDR1 SGHRS and CDR2 YFSETQ come from the germline V gene. The V end lost 0 bases, the J end lost 0 bases, and 7 bases lay between the germline ends. The CDR3 consists of 15 residues. The CDR3 sequence is CASSLGALAKNIQYF. In nucleotides, the CDR3 is TGCGCCAGCAGCTTGGGTGCCCTAGCCAAAAACATTCAGTACTTC.

The chain uses TRBV7-6 and TRBJ2-1, with TRBD2 matching 9 bases. The CDR3 is 16 amino acids. Germline CDR1 is SGHVS and CDR2 is FNYEAQ. Trimming at V came to 3 bases and at J to 1 base, leaving 4 bases not matched to a gene. The CDR3 nucleotides read TGTGCCAGCAGCTTCTGGCTAGCGGGATCCTACAATGAGCAGTTCTTC. It encodes CASSFWLAGSYNEQFF.

The gene calls are TRBV5-1 and TRBJ2-7, with D maybe TRBD2 (5 bases). The V end was cut by 3 bases, the J end by 0 bases, with 13 bases between. Germline V gives CDR1 SGHRS, CDR2 YFSETQ. The CDR3 is made up of 15 amino acids. This CDR3 is CASSSGLGSSYEQYF. Here the CDR3 DNA reads TGCGCCAGCAGCTCAGGACTGGGGAGCTCCTACGAGCAGTACTTC.

The chain uses TRBV9 and TRBJ2-2; no clear D gene. The CDR3 consists of 15 residues. V was pared by 3 bases and J by 2 bases, with 11 bases between. Per germline, CDR1 SGDLS and CDR2 YYNGEE. Written as DNA, the CDR3 is TGTGCCAGCAGCGCAAGGGTAGACAACACCGGGGAGCTGTTTTTT. This translates into CASSARVDNTGELFF.

The J gene is TRBJ2-1, the V gene TRBV18; no clear D gene. The CDR3 runs 16 residues. Germline CDR1 and CDR2: KGHSH and LQKENI. With 1 base removed from V and 4 bases from J, the gap between germline ends came to 14 bases. The CDR3 loop reads CASSPHPRQVYNEQFF. The CDR3 DNA reads as TGTGCCAGCTCACCACACCCCCGGCAGGTGTACAATGAGCAGTTCTTC.

The chain recombines TRBV28 with TRBJ2-1, with 7 bases lining up with TRBD1. The germline gives CDR1 MDHEN, CDR2 SYDVKM. The ends lost 6 bases at V and 8 bases at J; junction bases unmatched: 19. The CDR3 covers 17 residues. In DNA, the CDR3 is TGTGCCAGCAGCGAAACCCCCCCACTAAAGGGGGCGGATGAGCAGTTCTTC. Its protein is CASSETPPLKGADEQFF.

In this sample, this clone turned up a few times. The V gene is TRBV4-3, the J gene TRBJ2-6; 7 nucleotides line up with TRBD1. The CDR3 covers 17 residues. The J segment lost 4 bases and the V segment lost 1 base, leaving 7 bases of the junction unmatched. Per germline, CDR1 LGHNA and CDR2 YSLEER. The CDR3 spells CASSQVVGGDGANVLTF. The CDR3, as DNA: TGCGCCAGCAGCCAAGTAGTAGGGGGCGACGGGGCCAACGTCCTGACTTTC.

The genes are TRBV15 and TRBJ1-2; the D is unclear. The CDR3 length is 15 residues. The germline V gene has CDR1 LNHNV and CDR2 YYDKDF (reference sequence). The ends were cut back, 0 bases at V and 8 bases at J, with 16 bases in the middle. CDR3 sequence reads: CATSRDRGSSDGYTF. The CDR3 DNA reads TGTGCCACCAGCAGAGATCGCGGGAGTTCCGACGGCTACACCTTC.

Notes on this clone: The identical CDR3 is also encoded by other nucleotide sequences in the sample. The rearrangement links TRBV4-3 to TRBJ1-4; no clear D gene. The germline CDR1 and CDR2 sequences are LGHNA and YSLEER. The CDR3 extends over 16 amino acids. Trimming cost V 0 bases and J 7 bases, with 15 bases left between them. CDR3 region: CASSQDLGARGEKLFF. The CDR3, as DNA: TGCGCCAGCAGCCAAGATCTAGGAGCCCGGGGTGAAAAACTGTTTTTT.

CDR3 protein: CASSLDQAVLNEQFF. CDR3 coding DNA: TGTGCCAGCAGCTTAGATCAAGCGGTCCTCAATGAGCAGTTCTTC. This chain joins TRBV7-2 and TRBJ2-1; tentative D call: TRBD2 (5 bases). CDR1 and CDR2 (germline): SGHTA, FQGNSA. The CDR3 extends over 15 amino acids. Deletions cut 1 base from V and 6 bases from J, with 13 bases between.

This clone was seen a single time. This chain links TRBV19 with TRBJ1-2; D remains unclear. V gave up 4 bases and J gave up 0 bases, with 15 bases separating them. The CDR3 is made up of 16 amino acids. The germline gives CDR1 LNHDA, CDR2 SQIVND (reference sequence). The CDR3 region has the DNA TGTGCCAGTAGTACCCCGACATGGGTTCCTAACTATGGCTACACCTTC. Its protein is CASSTPTWVPNYGYTF.

The chain is built from TRBV9 and TRBJ2-2, with 13 bases that match TRBD2. CDR3 size: 16 residues. Per germline, CDR1 SGDLS and CDR2 YYNGEE. With 4 bases clipped from V and 5 bases from J, the junction kept 5 bases outside the gene matches. CDR3 bases: TGTGCCAGCAGCCGCGGACTAGCGGGAGTTACCGGGGAGCTGTTTTTT. Its translation: CASSRGLAGVTGELFF.